This T cell receptor beta chain was identified during a study of human T cells and chemical hapten exposure (dated by TCRdb to the early 2020s). Regarding the research as a whole: For sensitization, 2% DPC in acetone was applied to a roughly 2 cm by roughly 2 cm area of upper inner arm skin. Libraries were combined into a pool for sequencing, and differences in TCR yield between samples came mainly from small differences in library volumes within the pool. Patch testing on the upper back used Finn chambers containing 0.01% DPC, with scoring done after 6 days according to International Contact Dermatitis Research Group standards. The patient cohort, mostly female, included alopecia areata with under or over 50% scalp involvement, alopecia totalis and alopecia universalis. For TCR sequencing, blood came from 25 to 35 alopecia patients at anywhere from one to four time points (pre-sensitization, 2, 6 and 24 weeks). The study tracked peripheral blood TCR repertoire changes in vivo during primary and secondary sensitization to the hapten diphenylcyclopropenone (DPC) in alopecia patients. Patient blood was sampled pre-sensitization (week 0) and at 2, 6 and about 24 weeks after DPC sensitization. Weekly therapeutic DPC doses were additionally applied to the scalp of patients throughout the approximately 23-week study period. Points the paper makes about the study in general: The number of TCRs above 1 in 1000 frequency did not change with DPC sensitization; there was no evidence of global repertoire structure alterations. Patch test score correlated positively with the number of PT1 expanded TCRs, reaching significance at thresholds 8, 16 and 32 but not at 4. Significantly more large CDR3 similarity clusters were formed by expanded TCRs than by pre-sensitization or healthy control sets, consistent with antigen-driven responses. Because all patients had alopecia, a presumed autoimmune disease, the immune response of the patients might differ from that of healthy individuals. Repeated subsampling changed both the strength of the expansion versus patch-test correlation and the threshold at which that correlation became significant.

Reading the label with the study, this specimen's time point is: patch test 1, 2 weeks after DPC sensitization. The treatment or condition label for this specimen denotes: therapeutic diphenylcyclopropenone sensitization with weekly scalp DPC. Blood at each patch-test visit was drawn before the patch test was applied. Eligible patients were aged 18 to 70, diagnosed with alopecia, deemed suitable for DPC therapy, and excluded if pregnant. Total RNA was isolated from unfractionated whole blood collected in Tempus Blood RNA tubes. The library relied on RACE. Reads for this sample came from a NextSeq 500. During library preparation, unique molecular identifiers were attached to individual cDNA molecules so that TCRs could be counted in a quantitative, reproducible way. For every blood RNA sample, sequencing covered both the TCR alpha and TCR beta chains. In the authors' own workflow: A median of about 100,000 TCRs per sample was observed, with a range of about 20,000 to 700,000. The Decombinator software suite was used to annotate the V, J and CDR3 of the TCR reads. To make PS versus PT1 abundance plots, every sample was subsampled to the same number of TCRs (28,000). Expanded TCRs were defined as absent before sensitization and observed at least eight times at the 2-week time point. TCRdb's own reprocessing of the public reads used fastp at Q25 and MiXCR and kept productive beta chains. Every distinct CDR3 protein forms one entry, paired with its most common genes and DNA. Here the V and J calls rest on TCRdb's processing, not on the authors' analysis. This sample holds about 99,000 distinct CDR3 sequences; around 12% were observed only once. The leading ten clones occupy roughly 2.1% of the sample.

Relative to germline, V is 3 bases shorter and J is 4 bases shorter, with 13 bases between their ends. The CDR3 holds 15 amino acids from the cysteine to the phenylalanine. The retained sequence is limited to the CDR3, 45 bases, with the frame set at the first base. As concerns this clonotype: This clone's antigen is unknown. The input lacks base qualities; no much larger clone sits a single base away.

This sample comprised whole blood, obtained in connection with sensitization to the hapten diphenylcyclopropenone (DPC). The V and J segments used are TRBV12-3 or TRBV12-4 and TRBJ2-1; TRBD2 could be the D gene, as 6 bases match. This TCR was recovered from a middle-aged woman with alopecia areata. Some clones in this sample may be carry-over from other donors' samples. The DNA is as follows: TGTGCCAGCAGTTTTGGGCGGGAAGCTTACAATGAGCAGTTCTTC. Translation gives CASSFGREAYNEQFF.